The next 6 T cell receptor beta chains were all read from a single sample in a study of early T cells in non-severe SARS-CoV-2 infection. MiXCR, run by TCRdb on the 5' RACE reads, gives a single entry per CDR3 protein. The sample lists 25,000 to 35,000 distinct CDR3 sequences, about 5.5% occurring once. The sample comprised whole blood. Receptors originate from an adult who was a healthcare worker with PCR-confirmed SARS-CoV-2 infection or an uninfected control (not recorded which).

This clonotype was observed many times. The chain recombines TRBV6-1 with TRBJ2-7, with 11 bases matching TRBD2. This CDR3 spans 15 amino acids. Trimming removed 2 bases from V and 0 bases from J; junction bases left unmatched: 0. The V gene's germline CDR1 is MNHNS and CDR2 SASEGT. The DNA for the CDR3 is TGTGCCAGCAGTGAACTAGCGGGGGGCTCCTACGAGCAGTACTTC. Protein: CASSELAGGSYEQYF.

In this sample, this clonotype turned up a few times. This chain connects TRBV7-6 to TRBJ2-5; D not resolved. The CDR3 is 16 residues long. Looked up from germline, CDR1 is SGHVS and CDR2 is FNYEAQ. V was trimmed by 0 bases and J by 5 bases, leaving 16 bases between them. The CDR3 DNA reads as TGTGCCAGCAGCTTAGCTGGGTCCAGTCTGCCGGAGACCCAGTACTTC. The encoded protein is CASSLAGSSLPETQYF.

In its sample, this clonotype was seen many times. The gene calls are TRBV5-1 and TRBJ2-5, with 7 bases fitting TRBD1. CDR3 size: 14 residues. Germline lookup yields CDR1 SGHRS and CDR2 YFSETQ. The J segment lost 5 bases and the V segment lost 0 bases, leaving 4 bases of the junction unmatched. For the CDR3, the DNA is TGCGCCAGCAGCTTGGGGGACAGCCGGGAGACCCAGTACTTC. Translated: CASSLGDSRETQYF.

This clonotype was detected many times. This CDR3 reads CASSPGTASSYEQYF. CDR3 nucleotides: TGTGCCAGCAGCCCGGGGACAGCGAGCTCCTACGAGCAGTACTTC. The J gene is TRBJ2-7, the V gene TRBV5-4; 7 bases line up with TRBD1. The CDR3 has 15 residues. Losses at the gene ends were 4 bases for V and 0 bases for J; bases not matched to a gene: 7. Germline CDR1 SGHNT, CDR2 YYREEE (reference sequence).

The J gene is TRBJ1-1, the V gene TRBV5-5; no definite D call. The V end lost 4 bases, the J end lost 1 base, and 17 bases lay between the germline ends. The CDR3 has 16 amino acids. CDR1 and CDR2 (germline): SGHKS, YYEKEE (reference sequence). The CDR3 loop reads CASSPTPGRANTEAFF. CDR3 DNA sequence: TGTGCCAGCAGCCCAACCCCTGGGAGGGCGAACACTGAAGCTTTCTTT.

This clonotype was observed many times. The chain is built from TRBV11-2 and TRBJ2-5; 12 bases map to TRBD2. The CDR3 runs to 14 residues. V lost 6 bases to trimming and J lost 4 bases; unmatched junction nucleotides: 3. The germline CDR1 and CDR2 sequences are SGHAT and FQNNGV. Here the CDR3 reads CASSPTSGRETQYF. The CDR3 region has the DNA TGTGCCAGCAGTCCGACTAGCGGGAGAGAGACCCAGTACTTC. Using reference TRBV11-2 and TRBJ2-5 for the parts outside the CDR3, the full variable domain is EAGVAQSPRYKIIEKRQSVAFWCNPISGHATLYWYQQILGQGPKLLIQFQNNGVVDDSQLPKDRFSAERLKGVDSTLKIQPAKLEDSAVYLCASSPTSGRETQYFGPGTRLLVL.